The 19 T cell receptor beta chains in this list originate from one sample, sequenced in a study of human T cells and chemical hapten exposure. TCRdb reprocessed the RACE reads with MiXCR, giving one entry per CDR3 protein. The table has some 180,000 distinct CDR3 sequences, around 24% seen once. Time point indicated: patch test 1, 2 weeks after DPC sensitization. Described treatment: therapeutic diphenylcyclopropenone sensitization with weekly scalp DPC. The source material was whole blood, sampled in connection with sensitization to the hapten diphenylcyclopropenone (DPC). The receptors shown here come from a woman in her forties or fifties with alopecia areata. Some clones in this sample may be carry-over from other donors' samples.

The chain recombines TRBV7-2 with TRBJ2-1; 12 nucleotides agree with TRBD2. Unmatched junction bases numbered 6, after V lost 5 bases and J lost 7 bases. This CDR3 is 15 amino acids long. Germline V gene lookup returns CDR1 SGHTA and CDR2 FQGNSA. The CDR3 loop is CASSIRTSGKNEQFF. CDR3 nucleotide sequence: TGTGCCAGCAGCATACGGACTAGCGGGAAGAATGAGCAGTTCTTC.

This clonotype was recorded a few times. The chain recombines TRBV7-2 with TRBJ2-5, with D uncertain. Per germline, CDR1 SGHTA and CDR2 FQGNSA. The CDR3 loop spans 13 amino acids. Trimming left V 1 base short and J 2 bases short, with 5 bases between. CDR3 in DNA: TGTGCCAGCAGCTTAGGGCTTCAAGAGACCCAGTACTTC. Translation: CASSLGLQETQYF.

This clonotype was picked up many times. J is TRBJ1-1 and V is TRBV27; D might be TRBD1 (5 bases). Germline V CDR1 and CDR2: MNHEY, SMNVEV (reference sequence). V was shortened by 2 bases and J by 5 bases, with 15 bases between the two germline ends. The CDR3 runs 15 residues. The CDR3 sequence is CASSLQTGRPTEAFF. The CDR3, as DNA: TGTGCCAGCAGTTTACAAACGGGACGCCCGACTGAAGCTTTCTTT.

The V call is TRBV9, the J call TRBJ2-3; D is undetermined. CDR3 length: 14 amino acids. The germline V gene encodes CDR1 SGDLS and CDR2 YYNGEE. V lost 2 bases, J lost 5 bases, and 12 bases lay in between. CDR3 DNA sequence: TGTGCCAGCAGCGTTGGGTCGGCAGTAGATACGCAGTATTTT. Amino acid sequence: CASSVGSAVDTQYF. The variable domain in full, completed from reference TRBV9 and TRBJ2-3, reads DSGVTQTPKHLITATGQRVTLRCSPRSGDLSVYWYQQSLDQGLQFLIQYYNGEERAKGNILERFSAQQFPDLHSELNLSSLELGDSALYFCASSVGSAVDTQYFGPGTRLTVL.

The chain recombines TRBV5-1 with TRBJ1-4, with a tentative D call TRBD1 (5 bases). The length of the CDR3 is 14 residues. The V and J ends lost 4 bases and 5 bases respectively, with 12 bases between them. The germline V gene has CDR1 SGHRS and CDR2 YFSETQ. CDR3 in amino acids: CASSLPGRNEKLFF. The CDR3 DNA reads TGCGCCAGCAGCCTACCGGGACGGAATGAAAAACTGTTTTTT.

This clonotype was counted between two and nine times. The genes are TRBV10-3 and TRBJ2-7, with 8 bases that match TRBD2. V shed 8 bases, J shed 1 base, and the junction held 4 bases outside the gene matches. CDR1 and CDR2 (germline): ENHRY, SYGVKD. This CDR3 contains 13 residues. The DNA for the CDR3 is TGTGCCATCGGAGCGGGAGATTCCTACGAGCAGTACTTC. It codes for CAIGAGDSYEQYF.

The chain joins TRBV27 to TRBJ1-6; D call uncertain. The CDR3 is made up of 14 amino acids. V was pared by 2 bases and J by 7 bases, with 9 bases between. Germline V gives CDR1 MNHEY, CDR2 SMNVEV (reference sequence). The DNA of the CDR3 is TGTGCCAGCAGTTTAGAAGACACCAATTCACCCCTCCACTTT. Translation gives CASSLEDTNSPLHF.

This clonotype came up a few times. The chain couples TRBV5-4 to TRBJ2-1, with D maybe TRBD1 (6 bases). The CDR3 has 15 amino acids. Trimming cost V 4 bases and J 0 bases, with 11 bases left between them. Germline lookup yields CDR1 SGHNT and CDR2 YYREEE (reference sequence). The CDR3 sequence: CASSRDMSSYNEQFF. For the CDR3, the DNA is TGTGCCAGCAGCCGGGACATGAGCTCCTACAATGAGCAGTTCTTC.

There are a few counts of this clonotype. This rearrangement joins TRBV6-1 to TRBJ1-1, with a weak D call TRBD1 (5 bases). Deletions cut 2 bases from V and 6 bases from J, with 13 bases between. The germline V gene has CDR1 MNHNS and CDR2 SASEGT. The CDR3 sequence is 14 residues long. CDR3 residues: CASSERGLGAEAFF. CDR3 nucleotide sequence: TGTGCCAGCAGTGAAAGGGGCTTAGGGGCTGAAGCTTTCTTT.

The DNA for the CDR3 is TGCGCCAGCAGTCTACAGGGAAGAACTGAAGCTTTCTTT. This gives the protein CASSLQGRTEAFF. The J gene is TRBJ1-1, the V gene TRBV10-2, with D tentatively TRBD1 (6 bases). Between the trimmed V and J ends, which lost 5 bases and 5 bases, there was a span of 12 bases. This CDR3 region has 13 residues. Germline V gene data show CDR1 as WSHSY and CDR2 as SAAADI.

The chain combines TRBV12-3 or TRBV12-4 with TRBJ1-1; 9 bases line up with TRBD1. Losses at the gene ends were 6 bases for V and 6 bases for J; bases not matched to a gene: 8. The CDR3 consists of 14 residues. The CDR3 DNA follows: TGTGCCAGCAGCCGGGGACAGGGCATGTCTGAAGCTTTCTTT. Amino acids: CASSRGQGMSEAFF.

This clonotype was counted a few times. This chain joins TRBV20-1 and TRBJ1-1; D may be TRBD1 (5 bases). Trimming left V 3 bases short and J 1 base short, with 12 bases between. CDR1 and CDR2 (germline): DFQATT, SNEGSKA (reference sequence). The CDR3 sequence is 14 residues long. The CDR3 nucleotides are TGCAGTGCTAGGATCTGGACAAAGAACACTGAAGCTTTCTTT. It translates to CSARIWTKNTEAFF.

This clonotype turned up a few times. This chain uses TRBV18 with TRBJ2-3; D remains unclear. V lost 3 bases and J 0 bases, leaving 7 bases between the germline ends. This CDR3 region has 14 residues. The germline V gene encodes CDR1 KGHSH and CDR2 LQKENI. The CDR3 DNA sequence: TGTGCCAGCTCACCCCAGGTTAGCACAGATACGCAGTATTTT. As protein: CASSPQVSTDTQYF.

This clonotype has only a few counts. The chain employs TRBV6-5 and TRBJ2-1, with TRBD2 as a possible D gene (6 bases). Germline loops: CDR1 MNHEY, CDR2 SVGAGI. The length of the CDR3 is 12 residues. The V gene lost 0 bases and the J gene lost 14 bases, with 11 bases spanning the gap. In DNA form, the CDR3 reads TGTGCCAGCAGTTACTCCCCGGGACTTGAGTTCTTC. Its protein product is CASSYSPGLEFF.

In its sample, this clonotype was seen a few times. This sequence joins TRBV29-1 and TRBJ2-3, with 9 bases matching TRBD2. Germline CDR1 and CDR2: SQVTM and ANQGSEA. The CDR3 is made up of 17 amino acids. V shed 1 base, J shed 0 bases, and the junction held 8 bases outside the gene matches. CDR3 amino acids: CSVEGLAETTSTDTQYF. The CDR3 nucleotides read TGCAGCGTTGAAGGACTAGCGGAGACCACTAGCACAGATACGCAGTATTTT.

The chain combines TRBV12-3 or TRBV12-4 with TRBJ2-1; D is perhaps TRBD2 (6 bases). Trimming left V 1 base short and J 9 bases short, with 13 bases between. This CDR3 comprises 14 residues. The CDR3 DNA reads TGTGCCAGCAGTTTAGGAGGGAGGTGGTTTGAGCAGTTCTTC. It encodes CASSLGGRWFEQFF.

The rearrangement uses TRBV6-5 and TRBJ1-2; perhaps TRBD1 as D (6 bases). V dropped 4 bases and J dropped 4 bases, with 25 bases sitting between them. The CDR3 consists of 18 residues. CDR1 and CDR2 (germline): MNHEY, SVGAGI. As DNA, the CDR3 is TGTGCCAGCAGTTTAAGTGGGGGGCGACAGTTTTCCGTCTATGGCTACACCTTC. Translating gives CASSLSGGRQFSVYGYTF.

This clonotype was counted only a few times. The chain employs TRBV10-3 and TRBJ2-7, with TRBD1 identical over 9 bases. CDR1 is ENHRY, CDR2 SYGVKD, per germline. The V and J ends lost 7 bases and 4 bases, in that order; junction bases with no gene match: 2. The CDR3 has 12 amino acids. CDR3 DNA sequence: TGTGCCATCAACGACAGGGGGTACGAGCAGTACTTC. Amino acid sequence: CAINDRGYEQYF.

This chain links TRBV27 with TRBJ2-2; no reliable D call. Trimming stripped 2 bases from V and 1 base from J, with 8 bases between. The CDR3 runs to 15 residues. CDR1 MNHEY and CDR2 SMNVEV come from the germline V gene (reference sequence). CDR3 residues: CASSLMRLNTGELFF. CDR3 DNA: TGTGCCAGCAGTTTAATGCGGCTGAACACCGGGGAGCTGTTTTTT.